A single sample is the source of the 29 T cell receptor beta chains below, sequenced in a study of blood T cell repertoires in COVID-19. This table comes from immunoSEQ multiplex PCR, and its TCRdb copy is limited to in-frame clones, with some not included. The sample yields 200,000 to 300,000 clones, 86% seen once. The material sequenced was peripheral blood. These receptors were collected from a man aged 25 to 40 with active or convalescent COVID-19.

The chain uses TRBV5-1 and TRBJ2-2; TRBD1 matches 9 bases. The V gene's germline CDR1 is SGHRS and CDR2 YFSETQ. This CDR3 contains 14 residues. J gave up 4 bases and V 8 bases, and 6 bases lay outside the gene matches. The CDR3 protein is CASTQGAVTGELFF. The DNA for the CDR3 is TGCGCCAGTACACAGGGGGCAGTCACCGGGGAGCTGTTTTTT. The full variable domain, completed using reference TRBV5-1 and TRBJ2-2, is KAGVTQTPRYLIKTRGQQVTLSCSPISGHRSVSWYQQTPGQGLQFLFEYFSETQRNKGNFPGRFSGRQFSNSRSEMNVSTLELGDSALYLCASTQGAVTGELFFGEGSRLTVL.

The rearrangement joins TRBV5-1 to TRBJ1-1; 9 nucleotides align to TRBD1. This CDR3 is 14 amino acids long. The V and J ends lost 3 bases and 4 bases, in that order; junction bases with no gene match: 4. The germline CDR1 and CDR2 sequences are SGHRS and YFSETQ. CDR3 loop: CASSSTGGLTEAFF. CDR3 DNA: TGCGCCAGCAGCTCGACAGGGGGACTCACTGAAGCTTTCTTT. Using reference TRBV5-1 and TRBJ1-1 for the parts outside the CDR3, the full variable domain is KAGVTQTPRYLIKTRGQQVTLSCSPISGHRSVSWYQQTPGQGLQFLFEYFSETQRNKGNFPGRFSGRQFSNSRSEMNVSTLELGDSALYLCASSSTGGLTEAFFGQGTRLTVV.

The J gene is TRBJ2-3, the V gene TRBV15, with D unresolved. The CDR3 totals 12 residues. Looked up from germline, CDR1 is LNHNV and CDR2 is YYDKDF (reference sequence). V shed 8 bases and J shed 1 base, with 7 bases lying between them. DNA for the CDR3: TGTGCCACCGGAGACGGCACAGATACGCAGTATTTT. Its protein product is CATGDGTDTQYF.

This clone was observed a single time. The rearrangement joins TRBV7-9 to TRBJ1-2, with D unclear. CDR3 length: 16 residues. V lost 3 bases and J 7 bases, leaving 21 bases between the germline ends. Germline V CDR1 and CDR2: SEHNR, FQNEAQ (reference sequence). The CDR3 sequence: CASSLGRGETTGGYTF. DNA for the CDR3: TGTGCCAGCAGCTTGGGCCGCGGGGAGACCACCGGTGGCTACACCTTC.

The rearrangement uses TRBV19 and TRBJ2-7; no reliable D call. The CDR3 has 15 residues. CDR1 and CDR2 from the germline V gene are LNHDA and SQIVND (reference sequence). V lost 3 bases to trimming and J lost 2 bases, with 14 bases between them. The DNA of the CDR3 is TGTGCCAGTAGTATCCTATTCGGCGGAACCTACGAGCAGTACTTC. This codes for CASSILFGGTYEQYF.

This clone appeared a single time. The CDR3 DNA reads as TGCGCCAGCAGCCAGACAGGGGAGGTGACTGAAGCTTTCTTT. Its protein product is CASSQTGEVTEAFF. The chain employs TRBV4-3 and TRBJ1-1, with 8 nucleotides matching TRBD1. The CDR3 totals 14 residues. Germline assignment: CDR1 LGHNA and CDR2 YSLEER. Trimming took 3 bases from V and 5 from J; bases not matched to a gene: 5.

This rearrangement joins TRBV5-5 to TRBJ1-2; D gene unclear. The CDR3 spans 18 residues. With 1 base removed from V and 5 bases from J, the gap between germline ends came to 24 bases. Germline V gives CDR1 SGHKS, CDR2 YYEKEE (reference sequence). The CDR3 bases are TGTGCCAGCAGCTTGTCCCCACCCGATATAACAGTGATGTATGGCTACACCTTC. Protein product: CASSLSPPDITVMYGYTF. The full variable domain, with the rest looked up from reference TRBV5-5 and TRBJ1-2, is DAGVTQSPTHLIKTRGQQVTLRCSPISGHKSVSWYQQVLGQGPQFIFQYYEKEERGRGNFPDRFSARQFPNYSSELNVNALLLGDSALYLCASSLSPPDITVMYGYTFGSGTRLTVV.

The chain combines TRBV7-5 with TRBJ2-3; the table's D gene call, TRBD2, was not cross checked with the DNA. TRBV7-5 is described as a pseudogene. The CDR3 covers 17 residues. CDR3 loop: CARSSRPTAGSTDTQYF. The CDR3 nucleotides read TGTGCCAGAAGCTCCCGTCCGACCGCGGGGAGCACAGATACGCAGTATTTT.

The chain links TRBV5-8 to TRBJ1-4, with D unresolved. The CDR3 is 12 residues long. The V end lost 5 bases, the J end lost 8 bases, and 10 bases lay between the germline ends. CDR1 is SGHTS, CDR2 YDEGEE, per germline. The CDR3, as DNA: TGTGCCAGCAGTCTTCTGGGCGAAAAACTGTTTTTT. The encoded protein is CASSLLGEKLFF.

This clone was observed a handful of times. CDR3 in amino acids: CASSQGSGSTNEKLFF. CDR3 nucleotide sequence: TGTGCCAGCTCCCAAGGATCAGGGTCAACTAATGAAAAACTGTTTTTT. The chain has TRBV18 and TRBJ1-4; D may be TRBD1 (5 bases). The CDR3 is made up of 16 amino acids. CDR1 is KGHSH, CDR2 LQKENI, per germline. Deletions cut 6 bases from V and 0 bases from J, with 14 bases between.

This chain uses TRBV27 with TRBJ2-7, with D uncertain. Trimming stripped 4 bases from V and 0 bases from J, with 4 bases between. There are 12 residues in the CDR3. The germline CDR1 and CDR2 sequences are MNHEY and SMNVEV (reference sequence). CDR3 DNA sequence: TGTGCCAGCAGTTCGAGCTCCTACGAGCAGTACTTC. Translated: CASSSSSYEQYF.

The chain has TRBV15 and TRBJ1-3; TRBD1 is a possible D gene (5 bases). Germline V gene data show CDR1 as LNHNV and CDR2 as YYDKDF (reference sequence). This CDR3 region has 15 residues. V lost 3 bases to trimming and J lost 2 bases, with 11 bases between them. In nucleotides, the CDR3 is TGTGCCACCAGCAGGATGACAGACGCTGGAAACACCATATATTTT. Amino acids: CATSRMTDAGNTIYF.

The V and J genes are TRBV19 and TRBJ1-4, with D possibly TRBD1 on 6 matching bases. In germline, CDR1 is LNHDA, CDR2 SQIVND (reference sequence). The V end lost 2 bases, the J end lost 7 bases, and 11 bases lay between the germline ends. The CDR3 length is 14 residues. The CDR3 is CASSISGDGEKLFF. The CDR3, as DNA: TGTGCCAGTAGTATATCAGGGGATGGTGAAAAACTGTTTTTT. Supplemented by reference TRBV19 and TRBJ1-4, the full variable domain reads DGGITQSPKYLFRKEGQNVTLSCEQNLNHDAMYWYRQDPGQGLRLIYYSQIVNDFQKGDIAEGYSVSREKKESFPLTVTSAQKNPTAFYLCASSISGDGEKLFFGSGTQLSVL.

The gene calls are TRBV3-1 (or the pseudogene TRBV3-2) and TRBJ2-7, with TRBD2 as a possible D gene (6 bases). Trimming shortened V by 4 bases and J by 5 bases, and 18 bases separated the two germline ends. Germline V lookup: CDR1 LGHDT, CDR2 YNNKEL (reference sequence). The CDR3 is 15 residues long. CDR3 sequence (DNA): TGTGCCAGCAGCCCGGGTGGAGGGACTGCCCACGAGCAGTACTTC. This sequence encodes CASSPGGGTAHEQYF.

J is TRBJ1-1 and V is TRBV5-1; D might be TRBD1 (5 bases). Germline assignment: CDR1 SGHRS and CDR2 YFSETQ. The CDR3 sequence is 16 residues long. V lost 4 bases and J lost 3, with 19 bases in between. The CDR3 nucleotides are TGCGCCAGCAGCCCACAAGGAGGGGTATCCGACACTGAAGCTTTCTTT. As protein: CASSPQGGVSDTEAFF.

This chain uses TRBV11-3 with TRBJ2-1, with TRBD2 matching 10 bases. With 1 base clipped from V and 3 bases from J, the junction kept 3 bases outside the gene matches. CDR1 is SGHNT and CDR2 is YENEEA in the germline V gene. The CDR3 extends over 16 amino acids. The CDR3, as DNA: TGTGCCAGCAGCTTAGTTTCTAGCGGGGGCTACAATGAGCAGTTCTTC. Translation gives CASSLVSSGGYNEQFF.

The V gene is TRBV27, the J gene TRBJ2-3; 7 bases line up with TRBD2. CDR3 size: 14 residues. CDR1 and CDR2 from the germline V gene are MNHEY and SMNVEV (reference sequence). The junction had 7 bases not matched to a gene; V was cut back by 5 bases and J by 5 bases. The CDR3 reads CASSPGLVGDTQYF. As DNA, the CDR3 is TGTGCCAGCAGTCCAGGACTAGTTGGAGATACGCAGTATTTT.

CDR3 protein: CASSSGIQGYEQFF. The CDR3 DNA reads TGTGCCAGCAGCTCGGGGATACAGGGCTATGAGCAGTTCTTC. This rearrangement joins TRBV5-4 to TRBJ2-1; D perhaps matches TRBD1 (6 bases). This CDR3 region has 14 residues. V lost 3 bases to trimming and J lost 8 bases, with 15 bases between them. CDR1 and CDR2 (germline): SGHNT, YYREEE (reference sequence).

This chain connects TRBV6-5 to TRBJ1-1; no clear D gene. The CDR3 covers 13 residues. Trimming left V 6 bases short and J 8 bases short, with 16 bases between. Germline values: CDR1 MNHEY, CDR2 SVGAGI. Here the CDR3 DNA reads TGTGCCAGCAGGATGGGAGGCCAGAGAGAAGCTTTCTTT. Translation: CASRMGGQREAFF.

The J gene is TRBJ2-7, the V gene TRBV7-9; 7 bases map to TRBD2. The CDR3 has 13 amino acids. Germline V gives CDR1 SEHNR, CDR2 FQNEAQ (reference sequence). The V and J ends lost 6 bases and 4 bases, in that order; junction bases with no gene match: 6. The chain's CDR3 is CASRRGDRYEQYF. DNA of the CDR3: TGTGCCAGCAGACGGGGGGATCGATACGAGCAGTACTTC.

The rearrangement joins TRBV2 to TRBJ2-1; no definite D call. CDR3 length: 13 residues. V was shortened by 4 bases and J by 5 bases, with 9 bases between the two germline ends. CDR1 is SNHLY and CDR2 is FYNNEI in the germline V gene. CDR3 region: CASSVRRDNEQFF. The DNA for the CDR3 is TGTGCCAGCAGTGTGAGGCGAGACAATGAGCAGTTCTTC.

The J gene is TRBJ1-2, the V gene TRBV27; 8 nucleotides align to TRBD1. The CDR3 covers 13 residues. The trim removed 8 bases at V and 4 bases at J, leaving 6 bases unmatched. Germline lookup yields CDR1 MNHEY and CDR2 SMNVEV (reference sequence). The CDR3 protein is CASGRQGSYGYTF. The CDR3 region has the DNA TGTGCCAGCGGTCGACAGGGGAGCTATGGCTACACCTTC.

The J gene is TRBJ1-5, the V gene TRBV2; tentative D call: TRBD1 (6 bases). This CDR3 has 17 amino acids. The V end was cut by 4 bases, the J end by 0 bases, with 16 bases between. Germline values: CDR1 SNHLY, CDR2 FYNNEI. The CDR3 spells CASSAMQGTHSNQPQHF. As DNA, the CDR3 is TGTGCCAGCAGTGCGATGCAGGGGACACATAGCAATCAGCCCCAGCATTTT.

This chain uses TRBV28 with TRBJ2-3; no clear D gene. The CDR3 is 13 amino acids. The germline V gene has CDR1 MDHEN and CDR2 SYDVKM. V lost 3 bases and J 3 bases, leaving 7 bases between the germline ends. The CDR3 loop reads CASSLRETDTQYF. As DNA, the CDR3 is TGTGCCAGCAGTTTGAGAGAAACAGATACGCAGTATTTT.

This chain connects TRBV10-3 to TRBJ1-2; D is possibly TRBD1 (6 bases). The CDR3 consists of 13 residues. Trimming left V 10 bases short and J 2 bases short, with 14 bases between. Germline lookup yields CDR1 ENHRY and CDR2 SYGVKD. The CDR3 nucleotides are TGTGCCACTTGGGACACTCTAAACTATGGCTACACCTTC. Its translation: CATWDTLNYGYTF.

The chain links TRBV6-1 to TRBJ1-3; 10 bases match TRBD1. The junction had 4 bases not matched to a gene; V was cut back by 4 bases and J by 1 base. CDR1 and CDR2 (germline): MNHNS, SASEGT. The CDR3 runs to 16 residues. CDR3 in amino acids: CASSGQGAESGNTIYF. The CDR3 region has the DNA TGTGCCAGCAGTGGACAGGGGGCGGAATCTGGAAACACCATATATTTT.

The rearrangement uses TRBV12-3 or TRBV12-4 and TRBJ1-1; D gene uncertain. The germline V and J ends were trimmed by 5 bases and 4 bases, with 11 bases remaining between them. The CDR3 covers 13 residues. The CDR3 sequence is CASSRSPGTEAFF. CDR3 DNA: TGTGCCAGCAGTCGGTCTCCAGGCACTGAAGCTTTCTTT.

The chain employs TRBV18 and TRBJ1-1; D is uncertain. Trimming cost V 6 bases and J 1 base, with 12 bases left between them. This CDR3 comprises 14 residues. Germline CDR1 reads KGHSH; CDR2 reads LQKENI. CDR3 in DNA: TGTGCCAGCTCGTCGGTTCGGGAGAACACTGAAGCTTTCTTT. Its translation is CASSSVRENTEAFF.

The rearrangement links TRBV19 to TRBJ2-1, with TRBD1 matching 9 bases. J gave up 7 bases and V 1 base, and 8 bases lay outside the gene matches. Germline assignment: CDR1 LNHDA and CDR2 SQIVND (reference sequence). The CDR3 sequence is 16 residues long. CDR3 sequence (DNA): TGTGCCAGTAGTATAGTCGCAGGACAGGGGCGGAATGAGCAGTTCTTC. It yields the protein CASSIVAGQGRNEQFF.